This note documents a single T cell receptor (beta chain) sequence. As originally analysed: Amplification from reference gene primers served as the basis for estimated nucleated cell counts. Profiled with immunoSEQ multiplex PCR; TCRdb holds only in-frame clones, not every one. D and trimming come from the DNA, and the V and J calls and clone size come from that table. The sample includes under 250,000 clones, around 81% of them seen just once. The data belong to a study of blood T cell repertoires in COVID-19. On the study more broadly: Samples came from the United States, Italy and Spain, spanning acute and convalescent COVID-19. Sources were T cells, B-cell-depleted T cells, or PBMCs; the material itself was cDNA or gDNA.

V lost 0 bases, J lost 12 bases, and 14 bases stayed unmatched. This CDR3 is built from 17 residues. The germline V gene encodes CDR1 SGHTA and CDR2 FQGNSA. The sequenced sample was peripheral blood. The chain joins TRBV7-2 to TRBJ2-6; 7 bases fit TRBD2. The TCR originated in a woman in her 70s with acute or convalescent COVID-19. The CDR3 DNA sequence: TGTGCCAGCAGCTTAGCATCTAGCGGATATACCAGGTTCGTCCTGACTTTC. Translation gives CASSLASSGYTRFVLTF.